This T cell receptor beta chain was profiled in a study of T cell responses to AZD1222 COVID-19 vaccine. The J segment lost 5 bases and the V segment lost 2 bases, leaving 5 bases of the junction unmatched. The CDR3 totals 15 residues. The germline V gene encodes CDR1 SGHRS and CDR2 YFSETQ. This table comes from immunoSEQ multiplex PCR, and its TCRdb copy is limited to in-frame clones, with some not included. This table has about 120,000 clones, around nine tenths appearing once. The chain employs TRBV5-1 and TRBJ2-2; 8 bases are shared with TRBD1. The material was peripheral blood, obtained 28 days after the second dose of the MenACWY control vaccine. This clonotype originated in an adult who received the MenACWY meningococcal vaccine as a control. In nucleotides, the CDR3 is TGCGCCAGCAGCTTAGGACAGGGAGATACCGGGGAGCTGTTTTTT. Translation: CASSLGQGDTGELFF.